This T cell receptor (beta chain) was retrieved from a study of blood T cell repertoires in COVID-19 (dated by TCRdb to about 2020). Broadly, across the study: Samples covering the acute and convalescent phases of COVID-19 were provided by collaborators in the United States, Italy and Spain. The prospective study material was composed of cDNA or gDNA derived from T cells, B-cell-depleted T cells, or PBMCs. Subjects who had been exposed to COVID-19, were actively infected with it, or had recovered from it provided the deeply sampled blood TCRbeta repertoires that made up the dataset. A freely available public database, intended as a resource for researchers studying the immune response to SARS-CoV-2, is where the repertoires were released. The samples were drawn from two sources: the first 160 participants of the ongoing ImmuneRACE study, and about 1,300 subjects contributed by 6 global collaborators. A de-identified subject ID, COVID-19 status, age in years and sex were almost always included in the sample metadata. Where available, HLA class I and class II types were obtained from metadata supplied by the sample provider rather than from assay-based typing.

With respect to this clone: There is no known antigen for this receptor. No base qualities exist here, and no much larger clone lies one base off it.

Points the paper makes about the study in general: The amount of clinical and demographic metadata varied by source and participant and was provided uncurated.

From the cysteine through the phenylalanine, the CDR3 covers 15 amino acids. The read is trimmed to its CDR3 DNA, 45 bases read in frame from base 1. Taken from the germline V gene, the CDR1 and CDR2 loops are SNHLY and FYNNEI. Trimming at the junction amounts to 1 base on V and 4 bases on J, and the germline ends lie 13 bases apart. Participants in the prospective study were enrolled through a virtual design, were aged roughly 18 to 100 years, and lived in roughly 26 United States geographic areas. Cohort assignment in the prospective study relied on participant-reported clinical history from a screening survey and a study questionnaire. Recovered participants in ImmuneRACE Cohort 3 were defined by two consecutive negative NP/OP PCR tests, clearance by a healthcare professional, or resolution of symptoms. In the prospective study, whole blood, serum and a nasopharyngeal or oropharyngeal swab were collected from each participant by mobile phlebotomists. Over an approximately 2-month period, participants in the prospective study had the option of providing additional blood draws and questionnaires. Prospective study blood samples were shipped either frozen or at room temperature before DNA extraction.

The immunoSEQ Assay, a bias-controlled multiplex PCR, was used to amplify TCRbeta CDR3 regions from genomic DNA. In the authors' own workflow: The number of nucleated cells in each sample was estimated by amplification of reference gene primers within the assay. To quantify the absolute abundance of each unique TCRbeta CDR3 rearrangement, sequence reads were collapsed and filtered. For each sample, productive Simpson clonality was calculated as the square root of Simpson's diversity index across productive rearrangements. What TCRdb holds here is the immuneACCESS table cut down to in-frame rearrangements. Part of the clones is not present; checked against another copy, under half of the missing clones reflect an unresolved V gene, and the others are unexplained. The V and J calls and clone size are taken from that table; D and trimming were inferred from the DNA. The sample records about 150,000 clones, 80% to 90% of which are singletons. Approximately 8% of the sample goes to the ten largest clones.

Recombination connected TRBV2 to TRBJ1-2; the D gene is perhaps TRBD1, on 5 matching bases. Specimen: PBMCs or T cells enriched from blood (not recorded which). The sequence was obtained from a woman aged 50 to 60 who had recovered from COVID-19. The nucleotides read TGTGCCAGCAGTGAAGGAATAGGGGCAGGCTATGGCTACACCTTC. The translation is CASSEGIGAGYGYTF.